This T cell receptor (beta chain) was identified during a study of cytomegalovirus exposure and HLA in healthy donors. Study-wide findings and caveats: A later analysis linked a missense DCLRE1C variant to TCR beta V- and J-gene trimming. In vitro data verified a few CMV-associated chains as specific for CMV antigens. Association of 17,000 or so TCR beta sequences with HLA alleles was found at 0.05 false discovery rate in a later analysis. A previous analysis found most TCR beta V segments productive roughly 87% or roughly 30% of the time.

Amplification used 60 Vbeta primers and 13 Jbeta primers. Assay used: immunoSEQ multiplex PCR; TCRdb lists only in-frame clones, some missing. The sample lists some 120,000 clones, 80% occurring once. As to this clone: Its specificity is unknown.

Losses at the gene ends were 1 base for V and 6 bases for J; bases not matched to a gene: 5. The germline V gene has CDR1 SGHKS and CDR2 YYEKEE (reference sequence). There are 15 residues in the CDR3. The source of this sequence is a man younger than 40 in good health and CMV-seropositive. The chain joins TRBV5-5 to TRBJ1-5; TRBD1 agrees at 9 bases. The material sequenced was PBMCs. The DNA for the CDR3 is TGTGCCAGCAGCTTGAGGGACAGGGAGGCTCAGCCCCAGCATTTT. This codes for CASSLRDREAQPQHF. The full variable domain, in which reference TRBV5-5 and TRBJ1-5 provide the parts outside the CDR3, is DAGVTQSPTHLIKTRGQQVTLRCSPISGHKSVSWYQQVLGQGPQFIFQYYEKEERGRGNFPDRFSARQFPNYSSELNVNALLLGDSALYLCASSLRDREAQPQHFGDGTRLSIL.